A single sample is the source of the 25 T cell receptor beta chains below, sequenced in a study of naive and memory T cell subsets (dated by TCRdb to about 2017). The sample's treatment or condition label is to be understood as: skin biopsy from PPD injection site in Mantoux-positive individual. The study reported a robust and sensitive protocol to amplify, sequence and analyze TCRs, based on 3' ligation of a UMI-containing oligonucleotide to TCR cDNA. Library method: UMI-ligation and nested PCR. The instrument was an Illumina MiSeq. Four rounds of PCR, run with the SP2 primer together with nested alpha and beta constant region primers, were used to amplify the ligated cDNA. TCRdb trimmed the raw reads at Q25, called clones with MiXCR and kept productive beta chains. Each CDR3 protein gets just one entry, which takes the most common genes and DNA from the rows behind it. The sample includes about 24,000 distinct CDR3 sequences, with approximately 5.7% observed a single time. 6.2% of the sample lies in the top ten.

Material: skin, obtained from a tuberculin skin test site. These receptors were collected from an adult in good health.

The table lists this clonotype with many counts. This sequence joins TRBV6-1 and TRBJ1-3; D is unclear. Germline values: CDR1 MNHNS, CDR2 SASEGT. The CDR3 is 14 amino acids. Between the trimmed V and J ends, which lost 7 bases and 0 bases, there was a span of 10 bases. The CDR3, as DNA: TGTGCCAGCAATCAGGATCGCTCTGGAAACACCATATATTTT. The encoded protein is CASNQDRSGNTIYF.

This clonotype was seen a handful of times. The chain carries TRBV28 and TRBJ2-1; D not resolved. Germline V gene data show CDR1 as MDHEN and CDR2 as SYDVKM. There are 15 residues in the CDR3. V was clipped by 5 bases and J by 3 bases, with 14 bases between them. In nucleotides, the CDR3 is TGTGCCAGCAGTCCTAATAACGGGCTCTACAATGAGCAGTTCTTC. It is translated as CASSPNNGLYNEQFF. Based on the CDR3 plus reference TRBV28 and TRBJ2-1, the full variable domain is DVKVTQSSRYLVKRTGEKVFLECVQDMDHENMFWYRQDPGLGLRLIYFSYDVKMKEKGDIPEGYSVSREKKERFSLILESASTNQTSMYLCASSPNNGLYNEQFFGPGTRLTVL.

This clonotype was recorded at least ten times. The chain uses TRBV29-1 and TRBJ1-2; possibly TRBD1 for D (5 bases). This CDR3 spans 16 amino acids. The germline V and J ends were trimmed by 7 bases and 3 bases, with 24 bases remaining between them. Per the germline V gene, CDR1 is SQVTM and CDR2 is ANQGSEA. This CDR3 is CSALGLSEGRDYGYTF. CDR3 sequence (DNA): TGCAGCGCTCTGGGCCTTAGTGAGGGGCGCGACTATGGCTACACCTTC.

This clonotype appeared a few times. The chain couples TRBV29-1 to TRBJ2-7; 7 bases match TRBD1. V lost 3 bases and J lost 5; bases outside the gene matches: 10. Germline V gene lookup returns CDR1 SQVTM and CDR2 ANQGSEA. The CDR3 totals 14 residues. DNA for the CDR3: TGCAGCGTTGAGACAGGGTCCGGTGGAGACGAGCAGTACTTC. This gives the protein CSVETGSGGDEQYF.

This clonotype was observed many times. The V call is TRBV29-1, the J call TRBJ2-1; no clear D. The CDR3 runs 14 residues. V lost 4 bases, J lost 4 bases, and 14 bases lay in between. CDR1 is SQVTM and CDR2 is ANQGSEA in the germline V gene. DNA for the CDR3: TGCAGCGTTGTCCCGAGCCCCGTATACAATGAGCAGTTCTTC. Amino acids: CSVVPSPVYNEQFF.

This clonotype was detected ten times or more. The rearrangement joins TRBV5-1 to TRBJ2-2, with D uncertain. CDR1 and CDR2 from the germline V gene are SGHRS and YFSETQ. The V gene lost 5 bases and the J gene lost 1 base, with 9 bases spanning the gap. This CDR3 has 14 residues. The CDR3 here is CASSYSRNTGELFF. In DNA, the CDR3 is TGCGCCAGCAGTTATAGCAGGAACACCGGGGAGCTGTTTTTT. Variable domain in full (rest from reference TRBV5-1 and TRBJ2-2): KAGVTQTPRYLIKTRGQQVTLSCSPISGHRSVSWYQQTPGQGLQFLFEYFSETQRNKGNFPGRFSGRQFSNSRSEMNVSTLELGDSALYLCASSYSRNTGELFFGEGSRLTVL.

This clonotype was counted many times. The rearrangement links TRBV27 to TRBJ2-5; perhaps TRBD2 as D (6 bases). The germline gives CDR1 MNHEY, CDR2 SMNVEV (reference sequence). V was pared by 2 bases and J by 4 bases, with 8 bases between. This CDR3 spans 13 amino acids. The CDR3 DNA sequence: TGTGCCAGCAGTTTAGGGAGGCGAGAGACCCAGTACTTC. It yields the protein CASSLGRRETQYF.

This clonotype has ten or more counts. V usage is TRBV6-1 and J usage is TRBJ1-2; D uncertain. This CDR3 is 12 amino acids long. Germline loops: CDR1 MNHNS, CDR2 SASEGT. Trimming removed 7 bases at V and 3 bases at J, with 9 bases between. CDR3 sequence (DNA): TGTGCCAGCAACGGCAGATACTATGGCTACACCTTC. This gives the protein CASNGRYYGYTF.

By share, this clonotype ranks as medium-sized (0.01 to 0.1%). The J gene is TRBJ2-7, the V gene TRBV27, with a possible D match to TRBD1 (5 bases). The germline gives CDR1 MNHEY, CDR2 SMNVEV (reference sequence). Between the trimmed V and J ends, which lost 8 bases and 2 bases, there was a span of 10 bases. CDR3 length: 12 amino acids. The CDR3 DNA sequence: TGTGCCAGCTACGACAGCCCCTACGAGCAGTACTTC. It yields the protein CASYDSPYEQYF.

This clonotype has a count of ten or more. This chain uses TRBV27 with TRBJ2-7; the D is unclear. Between the trimmed V and J ends, which lost 5 bases and 8 bases, there was a span of 16 bases. The CDR3 sequence is 13 residues long. Germline CDR1 reads MNHEY; CDR2 reads SMNVEV (reference sequence). CDR3: CASSTKWGIQQYF. The CDR3 DNA reads as TGTGCCAGCAGTACGAAGTGGGGAATACAGCAGTACTTC.

This clonotype was counted at least ten times. The chain is built from TRBV28 and TRBJ1-1; no reliable D call. V lost 1 base, J lost 4 bases, and 16 bases lay in between. This CDR3 spans 16 amino acids. Germline CDR1 is MDHEN and CDR2 is SYDVKM. Here the CDR3 DNA reads TGTGCCAGCAGTTTATCCCTCCGGCTCAGTGGCACTGAAGCTTTCTTT. Its protein is CASSLSLRLSGTEAFF.

This clonotype was seen repeatedly, ten times or more. The chain couples TRBV12-3 or TRBV12-4 to TRBJ1-2; no clear D gene. With 7 bases removed from V and 3 bases from J, the gap between germline ends came to 18 bases. The CDR3 has 15 residues. This CDR3 is CASTSGPGMDYGYTF. CDR3 coding DNA: TGTGCCAGCACTTCTGGGCCCGGTATGGACTATGGCTACACCTTC.

The rearrangement joins TRBV11-2 to TRBJ2-7; no clear D gene. The CDR3 spans 12 residues. CDR1 and CDR2 from the germline V gene are SGHAT and FQNNGV. Trimming took off 5 bases at V and 4 bases at J, with 9 bases between the two ends. CDR3 nucleotide sequence: TGTGCCAGCAGCCCAACCTCGTACGAGCAGTACTTC. Protein sequence: CASSPTSYEQYF.

This clonotype was recorded at least ten times. The gene calls are TRBV20-1 and TRBJ2-3, with D possibly TRBD1 on 6 matching bases. Trimming shortened V by 5 bases and J by 2 bases, and 17 bases separated the two germline ends. Per the germline V gene, CDR1 is DFQATT and CDR2 is SNEGSKA (reference sequence). This CDR3 spans 15 amino acids. CDR3 bases: TGCAGTGCTCCCTGGGTGGGACACCACACAGATACGCAGTATTTT. Protein sequence: CSAPWVGHHTDTQYF.

This clonotype has a count of ten or more. The CDR3 DNA reads as TGCGCCAGCAGCCCTGAGCAGGGTAGCTATGGCTACACCTTC. Its translation is CASSPEQGSYGYTF. V usage is TRBV5-1 and J usage is TRBJ1-2; possible D gene TRBD1, 5 bases. Trimming removed 4 bases at V and 4 bases at J, with 14 bases between. The CDR3 has 14 amino acids. The germline V gene has CDR1 SGHRS and CDR2 YFSETQ.

Regarding this clonotype: This sequence may be a read error, since a much larger clone differs from it by one base. The V and J genes are TRBV13 and TRBJ2-5; maybe TRBD1 (8 bases). The CDR3 runs 14 residues. Germline V gene data show CDR1 as PRHDT and CDR2 as FYEKMQ (reference sequence). Trimming pared 5 bases from V and 7 bases from J, leaving 17 bases between. CDR3 protein: CASSHRGGRGTQYF. CDR3 nucleotides: TGTGCCAGCAGCCACAGGGGGGGAAGGGGGACCCAGTACTTC.

This clonotype was observed at least ten times. The rearrangement links TRBV12-3 or TRBV12-4 to TRBJ2-6; D is unresolved. V lost 2 bases and J lost 12, with 11 bases in between. The CDR3 covers 13 residues. The CDR3 region is CASSLRARAVLTF. The CDR3 nucleotides read TGTGCCAGCAGTTTAAGGGCCCGGGCCGTCCTGACTTTC.

This clonotype has at least ten counts. V is TRBV5-1 and J is TRBJ2-1; the match to TRBD2 covers 12 bases. Germline loops: CDR1 SGHRS, CDR2 YFSETQ. This CDR3 contains 14 residues. Trimming at V came to 4 bases and at J to 13 bases, leaving 9 bases not matched to a gene. The CDR3 DNA is TGCGCCAGCAGCACGGGACTAGCGGGTGAAGTCCAGTTCTTC. This encodes CASSTGLAGEVQFF.

This clonotype was recorded at least ten times. V usage is TRBV7-2 and J usage is TRBJ2-7; 7 bases agree with TRBD1. J lost 4 bases, V lost 3 bases, and 15 bases had no gene match. The CDR3 contains 17 residues. CDR1 is SGHTA, CDR2 FQGNSA, per germline. The CDR3 region is CASSFHFPGTENYEQYF. The CDR3 region has the DNA TGTGCCAGCAGCTTCCATTTTCCCGGGACAGAAAATTACGAGCAGTACTTC.

This clonotype is judged medium-sized (0.01 to 0.1%). This rearrangement joins TRBV14 to TRBJ2-3, with D possibly TRBD2 on 5 matching bases. The V end was cut by 4 bases, the J end by 4 bases, with 18 bases between. Germline V gives CDR1 SGHDN, CDR2 FVKESK. The CDR3 length is 16 residues. The CDR3 region is CASSLFDSNSADTQYF. CDR3 DNA: TGTGCCAGCAGCCTTTTCGACTCGAATAGCGCAGATACGCAGTATTTT.

Sample share makes this clonotype medium-sized. The chain uses TRBV4-1 and TRBJ2-7, with D perhaps TRBD2 (6 bases). The CDR3 contains 16 residues. Germline values: CDR1 MGHRA, CDR2 YSYEKL. V shed 0 bases and J shed 2 bases, with 14 bases lying between them. The CDR3 loop reads CASSQDLGGETYEQYF. CDR3 DNA sequence: TGCGCCAGCAGCCAAGATCTCGGCGGGGAAACCTACGAGCAGTACTTC.

This clonotype has at least ten counts. CDR3 sequence reads: CASSADGRYYGYTF. DNA of the CDR3: TGTGCCAGCAGTGCTGATGGGAGATACTATGGCTACACCTTC. The rearrangement links TRBV2 to TRBJ1-2; D call uncertain. V gave up 4 bases and J gave up 3 bases, with 12 bases separating them. The CDR3 runs 14 residues. Per germline, CDR1 SNHLY and CDR2 FYNNEI.

This clonotype was seen more than once but under ten times. The rearrangement joins TRBV7-3 to TRBJ2-3; tentative D call: TRBD2 (5 bases). From germline, CDR1 is SGHTA and CDR2 FQGTGA. The CDR3 is 20 residues long. The V and J ends lost 5 bases and 0 bases respectively, with 27 bases between them. CDR3 in amino acids: CASSELPGINILPSTDTQYF. CDR3 sequence (DNA): TGTGCCAGCAGCGAACTGCCCGGGATCAACATACTACCTAGCACAGATACGCAGTATTTT.

This clonotype was observed a handful of times. The rearrangement joins TRBV9 to TRBJ1-6, with D perhaps TRBD1 (5 bases). Deletions cut 3 bases from V and 11 bases from J, with 12 bases between. From germline, CDR1 is SGDLS and CDR2 YYNGEE. The CDR3 is 13 residues long. CDR3 in amino acids: CASSGGDIAPLHF. CDR3 coding DNA: TGTGCCAGCAGCGGGGGGGATATCGCACCCCTCCACTTT.

This clonotype was detected many times. The V and J genes are TRBV19 and TRBJ2-5; no firm D call. CDR3 length: 18 residues. The germline V gene encodes CDR1 LNHDA and CDR2 SQIVND (reference sequence). With 5 bases removed from V and 1 base from J, the gap between germline ends came to 23 bases. In DNA, the CDR3 is TGTGCCAGTAGTTCATCCCTCGGAATAGCCGCAACCCAAGAGACCCAGTACTTC. Translation gives CASSSSLGIAATQETQYF.